The rows below give T cell receptor beta chains drawn from one sample of a study of regulatory T cells in long-lasting Graves disease. TCRdb called the multiplex PCR reads again in MiXCR, with one record for every CDR3 protein. The table shows approximately 300,000 distinct CDR3 sequences, with roughly 18% occurring only once. Sequenced material: peripheral blood mononuclear cells (PBMCs), taken at new diagnosis, from a patient treated with antithyroid drugs. All receptors come from a female donor with Graves disease. Each CDR3 is given with its conserved first and last residue. The order of the fields is J gene, V gene, clone size, D gene, CDR3 protein, CDR3 DNA. The D gene is left open where the match is weak. A row's size may be missing; if present it is once, few, many or a size class.

J gene: TRBJ1-1
V gene: TRBV24-1
clone size: many
D gene: .
CDR3 protein: CATSDFGRKEAFF
CDR3 DNA: TGTGCCACCAGTGATTTCGGCCGCAAAGAAGCTTTCTTT

J gene: TRBJ1-1
V gene: TRBV6-1
clone size: many
D gene: .
CDR3 protein: CASNDGHGFTEAFF
CDR3 DNA: TGTGCCAGCAACGACGGTCATGGTTTCACTGAAGCTTTCTTT

J gene: TRBJ1-2
V gene: TRBV28
clone size: many
D gene: TRBD1
CDR3 protein: CASSLGTGATNYGYTF
CDR3 DNA: TGTGCCAGCAGTTTAGGGACAGGGGCCACTAACTATGGCTACACCTTC

J gene: TRBJ2-5
V gene: TRBV7-2
clone size: .
D gene: TRBD2
CDR3 protein: CASSCGLAGVGETQYF
CDR3 DNA: TGTGCCAGCAGCTGTGGACTAGCGGGAGTCGGAGAGACCCAGTACTTC

J gene: TRBJ1-5
V gene: TRBV28
clone size: .
D gene: .
CDR3 protein: CASSFTGTPSNQPQHF
CDR3 DNA: TGTGCCAGCAGTTTCACCGGAACCCCAAGCAATCAGCCCCAGCATTTT

J gene: TRBJ2-3
V gene: TRBV19
clone size: many
D gene: TRBD2
CDR3 protein: CASSVQGGSDTQYF
CDR3 DNA: TGTGCCAGTAGTGTCCAGGGAGGGTCAGATACGCAGTATTTT

J gene: TRBJ2-1
V gene: TRBV5-5
clone size: .
D gene: .
CDR3 protein: CASSQGPYYEQSF
CDR3 DNA: TGTGCCAGCAGCCAGGGACCATATTATGAGCAGTCCTTC

J gene: TRBJ2-5
V gene: TRBV11-2
clone size: .
D gene: TRBD2
CDR3 protein: CASSARGGLGETQYF
CDR3 DNA: TGTGCCAGCAGCGCGCGGGGGGGCCTTGGGGAGACCCAGTACTTC

J gene: TRBJ2-7
V gene: TRBV7-2
clone size: many
D gene: .
CDR3 protein: CASSLEIPYEQYF
CDR3 DNA: TGTGCCAGCAGCTTAGAGATTCCCTACGAGCAGTACTTC

J gene: TRBJ1-1
V gene: TRBV12-5
clone size: .
D gene: .
CDR3 protein: CASGFYLGVTEAFF
CDR3 DNA: TGTGCTAGTGGTTTCTACCTAGGGGTCACTGAAGCTTTCTTT

J gene: TRBJ2-7
V gene: TRBV27
clone size: .
D gene: .
CDR3 protein: CASSFKGDEQYF
CDR3 DNA: TGTGCCAGCAGTTTTAAGGGGGACGAGCAGTACTTC

J gene: TRBJ2-2
V gene: TRBV19
clone size: few
D gene: .
CDR3 protein: CASSIKKGTGELFF
CDR3 DNA: TGTGCCAGTAGTATAAAGAAAGGTACCGGGGAGCTGTTTTTT

J gene: TRBJ1-1
V gene: TRBV12-3/TRBV12-4
clone size: many
D gene: .
CDR3 protein: CASILNTEAFF
CDR3 DNA: TGTGCCAGCATCCTCAACACTGAAGCTTTCTTT

J gene: TRBJ2-1
V gene: TRBV2
clone size: many
D gene: .
CDR3 protein: CASSGMDEQFF
CDR3 DNA: TGTGCCAGCAGTGGTATGGATGAGCAGTTCTTC

J gene: TRBJ1-2
V gene: TRBV3-1
clone size: .
D gene: .
CDR3 protein: CASSQLGERGGYTF
CDR3 DNA: TGTGCCAGCAGCCAATTGGGAGAACGCGGTGGCTACACCTTC

J gene: TRBJ1-4
V gene: TRBV19
clone size: many
D gene: .
CDR3 protein: CASRTGTTNEKLFF
CDR3 DNA: TGTGCCAGTAGAACCGGGACAACTAATGAAAAACTGTTTTTT

J gene: TRBJ2-5
V gene: TRBV11-2
clone size: many
D gene: .
CDR3 protein: CASRPLKGEGRAQETQYF
CDR3 DNA: TGTGCCAGCAGGCCATTGAAGGGCGAAGGGCGGGCCCAAGAGACCCAGTACTTC

J gene: TRBJ2-5
V gene: TRBV12-3/TRBV12-4
clone size: many
D gene: .
CDR3 protein: CASSLGHKETQYF
CDR3 DNA: TGTGCCAGCAGTTTGGGGCACAAAGAGACCCAGTACTTC

J gene: TRBJ1-5
V gene: TRBV19
clone size: many
D gene: .
CDR3 protein: CASSIATVRHQPQHF
CDR3 DNA: TGTGCCAGTAGTATAGCAACAGTCCGACATCAGCCCCAGCATTTT

J gene: TRBJ2-3
V gene: TRBV11-1
clone size: .
D gene: TRBD2
CDR3 protein: CASSLGTSGVSTDTQYF
CDR3 DNA: TGTGCCAGCAGCCTTGGGACTAGCGGGGTTAGCACAGATACGCAGTATTTT

J gene: TRBJ2-7
V gene: TRBV19
clone size: few
D gene: TRBD1
CDR3 protein: CASSITGDF
CDR3 DNA: TGTGCCAGTAGTATCACAGGGGACTTC

J gene: TRBJ2-3
V gene: TRBV2
clone size: .
D gene: .
CDR3 protein: CASPSVADTDTQYF
CDR3 DNA: TGTGCCAGCCCGAGCGTGGCGGACACAGATACGCAGTATTTT

J gene: TRBJ1-1
V gene: TRBV19
clone size: .
D gene: .
CDR3 protein: CASSPRIGNTEAFF
CDR3 DNA: TGTGCCAGTAGTCCTCGAATCGGGAACACTGAAGCTTTCTTT

J gene: TRBJ1-1
V gene: TRBV10-1
clone size: many
D gene: .
CDR3 protein: CASRGRSGFTEAFF
CDR3 DNA: TGCGCCAGCAGGGGAAGGTCGGGATTCACTGAAGCTTTCTTT

J gene: TRBJ2-1
V gene: TRBV5-5
clone size: many
D gene: .
CDR3 protein: CASSLEPYNEQFF
CDR3 DNA: TGTGCCAGCAGCTTGGAACCCTACAATGAGCAGTTCTTC

J gene: TRBJ2-7
V gene: TRBV11-3
clone size: many
D gene: .
CDR3 protein: CASSSRQAYEQYF
CDR3 DNA: TGTGCCAGCAGCTCCAGACAGGCCTACGAGCAGTACTTC